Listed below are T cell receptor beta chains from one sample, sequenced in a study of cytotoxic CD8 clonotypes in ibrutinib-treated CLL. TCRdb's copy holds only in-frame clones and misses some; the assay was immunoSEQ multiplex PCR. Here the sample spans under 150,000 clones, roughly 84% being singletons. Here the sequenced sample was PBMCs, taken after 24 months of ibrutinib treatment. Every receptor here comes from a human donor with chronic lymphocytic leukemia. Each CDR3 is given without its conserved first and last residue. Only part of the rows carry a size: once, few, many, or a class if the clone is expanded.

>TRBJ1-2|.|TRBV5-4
ASSPDGTNYGYT
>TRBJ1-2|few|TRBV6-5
ASSYVAGSLYGYT
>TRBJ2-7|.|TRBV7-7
ASSPSGESSYEQY
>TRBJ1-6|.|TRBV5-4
ASSSGTGIGGSPLH
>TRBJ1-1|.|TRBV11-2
ASSLGVRRDTEAF
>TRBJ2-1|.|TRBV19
ASSLKTYNEQF
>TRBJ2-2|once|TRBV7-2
ASSLESTGELF
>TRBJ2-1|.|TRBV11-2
ASSLSGGGGPNEQF
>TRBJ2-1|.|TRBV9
ASSPHGGTYNEQF
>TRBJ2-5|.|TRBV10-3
AISESGTRETQY
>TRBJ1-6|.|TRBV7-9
ASSWGTGDSPLH
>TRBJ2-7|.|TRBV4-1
ASSQGVAQTYEQY
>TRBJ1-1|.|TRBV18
ASSPRGLNTEAF
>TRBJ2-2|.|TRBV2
ASKSTENTGELF
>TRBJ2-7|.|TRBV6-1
ASNAEDIRPYEQY
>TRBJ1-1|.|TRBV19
ASSSPRVGQVNTEAF
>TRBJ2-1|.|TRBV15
ATSRVGQGPAYNEQF
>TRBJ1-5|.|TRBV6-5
ASSAGTGGNQPQH
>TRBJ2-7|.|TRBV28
ASYSGPSSYEQY
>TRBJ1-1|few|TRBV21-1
ASSKEIGTGPPAF
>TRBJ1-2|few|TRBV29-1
SVEGTGRYGYT
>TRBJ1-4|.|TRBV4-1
ASSRQEAINEKLF
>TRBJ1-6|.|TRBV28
ASSLSDRNSPLH
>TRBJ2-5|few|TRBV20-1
SGLAEETQY
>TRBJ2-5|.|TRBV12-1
ASRHAASGGFKETQY
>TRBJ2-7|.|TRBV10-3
AISVRSGGVYEQY
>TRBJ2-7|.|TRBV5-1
ASSVATGTATSYEQY
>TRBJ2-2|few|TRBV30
AWSVPAGELF
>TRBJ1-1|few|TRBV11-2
ASSFPRGARTEAF
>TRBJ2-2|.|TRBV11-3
ASSFDTDGELF
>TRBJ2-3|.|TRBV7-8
ASSLDGGAIGTQY
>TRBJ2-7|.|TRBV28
ASSPPGTLSYEQY
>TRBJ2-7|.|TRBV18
ASSIAGQGANEQY
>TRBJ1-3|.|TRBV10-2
ASSQGVSGNTIY
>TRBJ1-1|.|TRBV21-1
ASSETDRDSTEAF
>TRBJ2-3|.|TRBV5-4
ASSLAKGTDTQY
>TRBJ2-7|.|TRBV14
ASSQGDRKY
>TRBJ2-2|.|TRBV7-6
ASSLGLAQTGELF
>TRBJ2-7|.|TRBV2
ASSEVVGDRGNEQY
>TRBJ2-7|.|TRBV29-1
SVDGGTSYEQY